Presented here are 10 T cell receptor beta chains from one specimen sequenced in a study of T cell changes during pregnancy in multiple sclerosis (dated by TCRdb to between 2018 and 2021). Library preparation used the immunoSEQ multiplex PCR assay. TCRdb's version of the immuneACCESS table is confined to in-frame rearrangements and falls short of the full clone set. An unresolved V gene accounts for under half of the shortfall where checked; the remainder is of unknown origin. In all, the sample holds more than 65,000 clones, and around nine tenths of those were seen once. The ten biggest clones cover 0.21% of the sample. Material: CD4+ T cells from peripheral blood mononuclear cells, obtained before pregnancy. The source of these receptors is a female donor with multiple sclerosis, enrolled in a pregnancy study.

A note on this clone: Compared with germline, one end of the junction differs, possibly owing to a read error. The chain carries TRBV7-3 and TRBJ2-1, with unresolved D. Germline V gene lookup returns CDR1 SGHTA and CDR2 FQGTGA. This CDR3 region has 15 residues. Here the CDR3 DNA reads TGTGCCAGTAGCTTAAACAGTCTCTCCTACAATGAGCAGTTCTTC. This translates into CASSLNSLSYNEQFF. Full variable domain (remainder filled in from reference TRBV7-3 and TRBJ2-1): GAGVSQTPSNKVTEKGKYVELRCDPISGHTALYWYRQSLGQGPEFLIYFQGTGAADDSGLPNDRFFAVRPEGSVSTLKIQRTERGDSAVYLCASSLNSLSYNEQFFGPGTRLTVL.

This chain connects TRBV9 to TRBJ1-3, with D tentatively TRBD1 (5 bases). This CDR3 is 14 amino acids long. Deletions cut 0 bases from V and 3 bases from J, with 7 bases between. The germline V gene encodes CDR1 SGDLS and CDR2 YYNGEE. The CDR3 DNA is TGTGCCAGCAGCGTAGCAGGGAATGGAAACACCATATATTTT. Protein product: CASSVAGNGNTIYF.

The gene calls are TRBV5-5 and TRBJ2-1; no definite D call. This CDR3 region has 14 residues. The germline V gene has CDR1 SGHKS and CDR2 YYEKEE (reference sequence). Trimming took 0 bases from V and 4 from J, leaving 8 bases between them. CDR3 nucleotides: TGTGCCAGCAGCTTGGGGCAGACATACAATGAGCAGTTCTTC. This encodes CASSLGQTYNEQFF.

The V and J genes are TRBV11-2 and TRBJ1-2; TRBD1 agrees at 10 bases. This CDR3 spans 15 amino acids. The germline V gene encodes CDR1 SGHAT and CDR2 FQNNGV. V dropped 1 base and J dropped 4; count of bases not matched to a gene: 3. The CDR3 DNA sequence: TGTGCCAGCAGCTTAGTGGGACAGGGGCCCTATGGCTACACCTTC. Translating gives CASSLVGQGPYGYTF.

This chain's CDR3 is CASSPLAGTGSIGDQPQHF. CDR3 in DNA: TGTGCCAGCTCACCTTTGGCCGGGACAGGGTCAATAGGGGATCAGCCCCAGCATTTT. The chain uses TRBV18 and TRBJ1-5, with TRBD1 matching 9 bases. V was pared by 3 bases and J by 5 bases, with 17 bases of the junction left unmatched. The CDR3 consists of 19 residues. Germline values: CDR1 KGHSH, CDR2 LQKENI.

J is TRBJ1-2 and V is TRBV10-3; no definite D call. Trimming took off 4 bases at V and 3 bases at J, with 9 bases between the two ends. The CDR3 is 13 amino acids. Germline V gives CDR1 ENHRY, CDR2 SYGVKD. The CDR3 loop is CAISGQKDYGYTF. The CDR3 coding sequence is TGTGCCATCAGTGGCCAGAAAGACTATGGCTACACCTTC.

CDR3 loop: CASSRDRVSGNTIYF. The CDR3, as DNA: TGTGCCAGCAGCCGAGACAGGGTCTCTGGAAACACCATATATTTT. This chain joins TRBV7-2 and TRBJ1-3, with 7 bases lining up with TRBD1. This CDR3 has 15 residues. Germline V gene sequence: CDR1 SGHTA, CDR2 FQGNSA. V was pared by 5 bases and J by 0 bases, with 4 bases of the junction left unmatched.

This clone has only one observation. V is TRBV29-1 and J is TRBJ2-5, with 8 bases fitting TRBD2. Per germline, CDR1 SQVTM and CDR2 ANQGSEA. V was clipped by 4 bases and J by 2 bases; unmatched bases: 6. The CDR3 runs 14 residues. This CDR3 is CSVAVAGRQETQYF. The CDR3 DNA sequence: TGCAGCGTTGCAGTAGCGGGGAGACAAGAGACCCAGTACTTC. Combining the CDR3 with reference TRBV29-1 and TRBJ2-5 gives the whole variable domain SAVISQKPSRDICQRGTSLTIQCQVDSQVTMMFWYRQQPGQSLTLIATANQGSEATYESGFVIDKFPISRPNLTFSTLTVSNMSPEDSSIYLCSVAVAGRQETQYFGPGTRLLVL.

This chain joins TRBV7-9 and TRBJ2-2, with 11 positions matching TRBD2. This CDR3 spans 17 amino acids. Germline lookup yields CDR1 SEHNR and CDR2 FQNEAQ (reference sequence). V lost 4 bases and J lost 5; bases outside the gene matches: 9. DNA of the CDR3: TGTGCCAGCAGCTCCACTGGGGGACTAGCGGTGACCGGGGAGCTGTTTTTT. It is translated as CASSSTGGLAVTGELFF.

This chain connects TRBV5-4 to TRBJ2-3, with 8 bases lining up with TRBD2. Trimming at V came to 4 bases and at J to 2 bases, leaving 15 bases not matched to a gene. CDR1 is SGHNT, CDR2 YYREEE, per germline (reference sequence). There are 18 residues in the CDR3. CDR3 nucleotide sequence: TGTGCCAGCAGCCCTCCGGGAGTAGCGGGAATAATCACAGATACGCAGTATTTT. Translated: CASSPPGVAGIITDTQYF.